The 23 T cell receptor beta chains given below trace back to one sample, sequenced in a study of T-cell memory formation after mild COVID-19. TCRdb reprocessed the 5' RACE reads with MiXCR, giving one entry per CDR3 protein. Of roughly 89,000 distinct CDR3 sequences in the sample, 13% were seen once. Sequenced sample: PBMCs or a T cell subset sorted from them (not recorded which). The origin of the receptors is an adult woman who had mild COVID-19 (a few samples of this study predate the infection). Cell type and time point are not known.

This clonotype was counted a few times. The genes are TRBV4-1 and TRBJ2-7; D is possibly TRBD2 (6 bases). The CDR3 has 17 amino acids. The V gene lost 1 base and the J gene lost 3 bases, with 19 bases spanning the gap. CDR1 and CDR2 from the germline V gene are MGHRA and YSYEKL. The CDR3 coding sequence is TGCGCCAGCAGCCAAGCAGGGCCCCGGGGGAATCTCTACGAGCAGTACTTC. It is translated as CASSQAGPRGNLYEQYF.

This clonotype was observed at least ten times. The chain links TRBV5-1 to TRBJ2-5, with TRBD1 matching 7 bases. Germline loops: CDR1 SGHRS, CDR2 YFSETQ. V lost 3 bases to trimming and J lost 5 bases; unmatched junction nucleotides: 13. This CDR3 contains 16 residues. The CDR3 protein is CASSSRPETGWETQYF. The CDR3 DNA is TGCGCCAGCAGCTCCAGGCCGGAGACAGGGTGGGAGACCCAGTACTTC.

This chain connects TRBV29-1 to TRBJ1-5; the D gene is possibly TRBD1 (6 bases). The germline V and J ends were trimmed by 7 bases and 0 bases, with 10 bases remaining between them. Germline lookup yields CDR1 SQVTM and CDR2 ANQGSEA. The CDR3 has 13 amino acids. The CDR3 loop is CSAKTGSNQPQHF. The CDR3 DNA reads as TGCAGCGCCAAGACAGGTAGCAATCAGCCCCAGCATTTT.

This clonotype was seen more than once but under ten times. V and J are TRBV7-9 and TRBJ2-7; TRBD2 aligns across 12 bases. The J segment lost 4 bases and the V segment lost 8 bases, leaving 6 bases of the junction unmatched. This CDR3 is built from 14 residues. Germline V gene lookup returns CDR1 SEHNR and CDR2 FQNEAQ (reference sequence). The CDR3 region has the DNA TGTGCCAGCGAGACTAGCGGGAGAGGATACGAGCAGTACTTC. It is translated as CASETSGRGYEQYF.

The chain combines TRBV15 with TRBJ1-5, with D possibly TRBD1 on 6 matching bases. Trimming removed 1 base from V and 9 bases from J, with 25 bases in between. The CDR3 sequence is 18 residues long. Germline V lookup: CDR1 LNHNV, CDR2 YYDKDF (reference sequence). The CDR3 bases are TGTGCCACCAGCAGAGTCGAGACTTCAACAGGGCTAATCATGCCCCAGCATTTT. Translated, it gives CATSRVETSTGLIMPQHF. The full variable domain, rest sourced from reference TRBV15 and TRBJ1-5, is DAMVIQNPRYQVTQFGKPVTLSCSQTLNHNVMYWYQQKSSQAPKLLFHYYDKDFNNEADTPDNFQSRRPNTSFCFLDIRSPGLGDTAMYLCATSRVETSTGLIMPQHFGDGTRLSIL.

This clonotype has a handful of counts. The genes are TRBV7-6 and TRBJ2-1, with unresolved D. The CDR3 covers 14 residues. V was clipped by 0 bases and J by 7 bases, with 10 bases between them. Germline loops: CDR1 SGHVS, CDR2 FNYEAQ. This CDR3 is CASSLAGFENEQFF. In DNA form, the CDR3 reads TGTGCCAGCAGCTTAGCGGGGTTCGAAAATGAGCAGTTCTTC.

This clonotype was seen at least ten times. CDR3 bases: TGTGCCAGCACCCAGGGCGGGGGACAGGGAAGGAGTGAGCAGTTCTTC. It translates to CASTQGGGQGRSEQFF. The genes are TRBV7-8 and TRBJ2-1, with 9 positions matching TRBD1. The germline gives CDR1 SGHVS, CDR2 FQNEAQ. The CDR3 sequence is 16 residues long. J gave up 9 bases and V 7 bases, and 16 bases lay outside the gene matches.

This clonotype was counted a few times. The J gene is TRBJ2-2, the V gene TRBV5-6; no firm D call. CDR1 and CDR2 from the germline V gene are SGHDT and YYEEEE. Trimming stripped 2 bases from V and 6 bases from J, with 5 bases between. CDR3 length: 12 residues. Here the CDR3 DNA reads TGTGCCAGCAGCTTTGGGTCCGGGGAGCTGTTTTTT. Residues: CASSFGSGELFF.

CDR3 in DNA: TGTGCCAGCAGTTACTCCCCAGGGTTAGACAATGGACGGTTCTTC. Translated, it gives CASSYSPGLDNGRFF. V usage is TRBV6-5 and J usage is TRBJ2-1, with a weak D call TRBD1 (5 bases). V was clipped by 0 bases and J by 15 bases, with 21 bases between them. Germline V gene sequence: CDR1 MNHEY, CDR2 SVGAGI. CDR3 size: 15 residues.

In its sample, this clonotype was seen a few times. The V gene is TRBV20-1, the J gene TRBJ2-7, with TRBD1 as a possible D gene (6 bases). V was pared by 0 bases and J by 0 bases, with 12 bases between. This CDR3 is built from 15 residues. Germline-derived CDR1 and CDR2 are DFQATT and SNEGSKA (reference sequence). The CDR3 region is CSARDQQGPSYEQYF. CDR3 sequence (DNA): TGCAGTGCTAGAGATCAGCAGGGGCCCTCCTACGAGCAGTACTTC.

The V call is TRBV7-9, the J call TRBJ1-2, with TRBD1 as a possible D gene (6 bases). This CDR3 is 22 amino acids long. Germline lookup yields CDR1 SEHNR and CDR2 FQNEAQ (reference sequence). V lost 7 bases and J lost 0, with 36 bases in between. CDR3 region: CASKSFFVRLYRDINPNYGYTF. CDR3 DNA: TGTGCCAGCAAATCTTTCTTCGTCCGTCTCTACCGGGACATTAACCCTAACTATGGCTACACCTTC.

Ten or more counts support this clonotype. The gene calls are TRBV4-1 and TRBJ2-3, with 7 nucleotides matching TRBD2. This CDR3 is built from 18 residues. CDR1 MGHRA and CDR2 YSYEKL come from the germline V gene. J was trimmed by 2 bases and V by 0 bases; bases with no gene match: 11. The CDR3 region is CASSQDPGLAAYTDTQYF. In DNA, the CDR3 is TGCGCCAGCAGCCAAGATCCTGGTCTAGCGGCCTACACAGATACGCAGTATTTT.

This clonotype was detected a few times. The V gene is TRBV5-6, the J gene TRBJ1-1; no reliable D call. Germline loops: CDR1 SGHDT, CDR2 YYEEEE. V was clipped by 3 bases and J by 0 bases, with 12 bases between them. This CDR3 is 15 amino acids long. The DNA of the CDR3 is TGTGCCAGCAGCTCGGCTGGTAACATGAACACTGAAGCTTTCTTT. This translates into CASSSAGNMNTEAFF.

This chain joins TRBV12-5 and TRBJ2-7; D gene unclear. Germline CDR1 and CDR2: LGHNT and FRNRAP. V gave up 0 bases and J gave up 0 bases, with 6 bases separating them. The CDR3 has 14 amino acids. The chain's CDR3 is CASGLVLGSYEQYF. The CDR3, as DNA: TGTGCTAGTGGTTTGGTTCTGGGCTCCTACGAGCAGTACTTC. The whole variable domain, filled in from reference TRBV12-5 and TRBJ2-7, reads DARVTQTPRHKVTEMGQEVTMRCQPILGHNTVFWYRQTMMQGLELLAYFRNRAPLDDSGMPKDRFSAEMPDATLATLKIQPSEPRDSAVYFCASGLVLGSYEQYFGPGTRLTVT.

This clonotype was found a few times. This sequence joins TRBV25-1 and TRBJ2-1; D unresolved. The CDR3 runs 12 residues. Germline V CDR1 and CDR2: MGHDK, SYGVNS. V gave up 4 bases and J gave up 8 bases, with 9 bases separating them. CDR3 DNA: TGTGCCAGCAGTGTGCTAGGTGATGAGCAGTTCTTC. Encoded protein: CASSVLGDEQFF.

In this sample, this clonotype turned up many times. The genes are TRBV4-1 and TRBJ1-6, with 10 bases identical to TRBD1. CDR1 is MGHRA, CDR2 YSYEKL, per germline. With V trimmed by 4 bases and J by 12 bases, 15 bases remained unmatched. The CDR3 is 17 amino acids. DNA of the CDR3: TGCGCCAGCAGCCCCACCACCCAGGGACAGGGGAGGGGACCCCTCCACTTT. The encoded protein is CASSPTTQGQGRGPLHF.

V is TRBV19 and J is TRBJ1-1, with no clear D. Germline CDR1 reads LNHDA; CDR2 reads SQIVND (reference sequence). The CDR3 is 11 amino acids. V gave up 3 bases and J gave up 10 bases, with 9 bases separating them. The CDR3 region is CASSIGPGAFF. The CDR3 DNA reads TGTGCCAGTAGTATTGGCCCGGGAGCTTTCTTT.

This clonotype has just one count. This chain links TRBV4-2 with TRBJ2-7; 9 bases line up with TRBD1. This CDR3 comprises 16 residues. Germline trimming cut 0 bases from V and 4 bases from J; bases unmatched to any gene: 7. Germline V gives CDR1 LGHNA, CDR2 YNFKEQ. CDR3 coding DNA: TGTGCCAGCAGCCAAGAATCCGGGACAGGGTCTTACGAGCAGTACTTC. It specifies CASSQESGTGSYEQYF.

The chain joins TRBV11-3 to TRBJ2-5, with D unclear. Germline-derived CDR1 and CDR2 are SGHNT and YENEEA. Trimming cost V 1 base and J 4 bases, with 7 bases left between them. The CDR3 length is 13 residues. This CDR3 is CASSLGTVETQYF. Written as DNA, the CDR3 is TGTGCCAGCAGCTTAGGGACCGTAGAGACCCAGTACTTC.

V gene TRBV28 combines with J gene TRBJ2-2, with 12 bases lining up with TRBD1. V shed 5 bases, J shed 6 bases, and the junction held 7 bases outside the gene matches. CDR3 length: 16 amino acids. Germline lookup yields CDR1 MDHEN and CDR2 SYDVKM. The CDR3, as DNA: TGTGCCAGCAGTCCCCGGGACAGGGGGCTTCCCGGGGAGCTGTTTTTT. It encodes CASSPRDRGLPGELFF.

This clonotype was observed a few times. The J gene is TRBJ1-1, the V gene TRBV5-1; D is unresolved. Germline CDR1 SGHRS, CDR2 YFSETQ. Trimming stripped 7 bases from V and 1 base from J, with 11 bases between. The CDR3 is 13 amino acids. Written as DNA, the CDR3 is TGCGCCAGCCGGGCCATTGGGAACACTGAAGCTTTCTTT. It encodes CASRAIGNTEAFF.

V usage is TRBV4-2 and J usage is TRBJ2-3, with TRBD2 matching over 8 bases. Germline V lookup: CDR1 LGHNA, CDR2 YNFKEQ. The V and J ends lost 5 bases and 2 bases, in that order; junction bases with no gene match: 6. This CDR3 region has 15 residues. CDR3 sequence: CASSFSGRDTDTQYF. The CDR3 DNA is TGTGCCAGCAGCTTTTCCGGGAGGGACACAGATACGCAGTATTTT.

The chain employs TRBV7-9 and TRBJ2-3; TRBD2 matches 11 bases. J gave up 2 bases and V 5 bases, and 3 bases lay outside the gene matches. This CDR3 region has 15 residues. Germline CDR1 is SEHNR and CDR2 is FQNEAQ (reference sequence). The CDR3 loop is CASSKTSGNTDTQYF. CDR3 DNA: TGTGCCAGCAGCAAGACTAGCGGGAACACAGATACGCAGTATTTT.